This T cell receptor beta chain was identified during a study of T cell repertoires in ileal Crohn's disease. Overall study findings and caveats: High-frequency clones were more common in sorted CD8 than CD4 cells.

In the case of this clone: The antigen is undetermined.

The protocol was immunoSEQ multiplex PCR, while the TCRdb copy is restricted to in-frame clones and leaves out a portion. The sample gives 5,500 to 7,000 clones, roughly four fifths of which show up once; approximately 5% is in the top ten. Germline CDR1 and CDR2: MNHEY and SVGAGI. CDR3 size: 15 residues. With 6 bases removed from V and 0 bases from J, the gap between germline ends came to 12 bases. The chain is built from TRBV6-5 and TRBJ1-5; no clear D gene. What was sequenced was ileal tissue. The clonotype was recovered from an adult with Crohn's disease. CDR3 loop: CASSLWRDSNQPQHF. The DNA for the CDR3 is TGTGCCAGCAGCCTCTGGCGGGATAGCAATCAGCCCCAGCATTTT.